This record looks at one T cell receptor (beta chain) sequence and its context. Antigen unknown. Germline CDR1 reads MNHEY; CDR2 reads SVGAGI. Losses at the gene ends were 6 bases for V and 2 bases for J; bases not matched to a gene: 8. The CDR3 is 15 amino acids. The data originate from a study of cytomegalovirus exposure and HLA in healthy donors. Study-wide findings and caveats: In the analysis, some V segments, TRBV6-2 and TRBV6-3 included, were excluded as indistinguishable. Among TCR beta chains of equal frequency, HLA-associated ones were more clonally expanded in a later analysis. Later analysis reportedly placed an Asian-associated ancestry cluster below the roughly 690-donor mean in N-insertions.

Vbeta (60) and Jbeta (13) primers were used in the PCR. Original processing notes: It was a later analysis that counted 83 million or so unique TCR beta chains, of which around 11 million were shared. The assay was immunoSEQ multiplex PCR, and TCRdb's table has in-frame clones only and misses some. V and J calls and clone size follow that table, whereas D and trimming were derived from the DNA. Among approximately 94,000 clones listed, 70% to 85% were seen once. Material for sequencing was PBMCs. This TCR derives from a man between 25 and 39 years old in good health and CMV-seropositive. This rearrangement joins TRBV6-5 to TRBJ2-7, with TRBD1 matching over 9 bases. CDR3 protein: CASRRGDRGTYEQYF. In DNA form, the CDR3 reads TGTGCCAGCAGGAGAGGAGACAGGGGGACCTACGAGCAGTACTTC.